This T cell receptor (beta chain) was sequenced for a study of shared clonotypes between healthy human individuals. Study in general: Samples came from two female and three male donors aged 18 to 49.

Repertoires were generated with immunoSEQ multiplex PCR, while TCRdb's copy carries only in-frame clones and drops some. The repertoire holds over a million clones, with roughly 97% as singletons. Study findings and constraints: The study generally estimated greater richness for naive than memory subsets.

As concerns this clone: The target antigen is unknown.

The germline V gene has CDR1 LNHNV and CDR2 YYDKDF (reference sequence). The CDR3 runs to 14 residues. The V gene lost 5 bases and the J gene lost 0 bases, with 10 bases spanning the gap. The investigators split CD4+ cells into a CD45RA+ naive subset and a CD45RA-negative memory subset. This chain uses TRBV15 with TRBJ1-2; maybe TRBD1 (5 bases). The sequence was collected from a man aged 25-45 years in good health. Material: naive CD4+ T cells sorted from blood. As for subset: CD45RA+ positively selected. Here the CDR3 DNA reads TGTGCCACCAGCGGCAGGACATCTAACTATGGCTACACCTTC. Its protein is CATSGRTSNYGYTF.